What follows are 5 T cell receptor beta chains derived from one specimen sequenced in a study of cytomegalovirus exposure and HLA in healthy donors. A multiplex PCR was run with 60 Vbeta primers and 13 Jbeta primers. Data came from immunoSEQ multiplex PCR; TCRdb stores just in-frame clones and leaves some out. The profile shows about 95,000 clones, roughly 82% of them singletons. The sequenced sample was PBMCs. All receptors derive from a young man in good health and CMV-seropositive.

The chain combines TRBV28 with TRBJ1-2, with no clear D. Looked up from germline, CDR1 is MDHEN and CDR2 is SYDVKM. Trimming took off 2 bases at V and 5 bases at J, with 15 bases between the two ends. The CDR3 runs to 15 residues. The CDR3, as DNA: TGTGCCAGCAGTTTACCTAGACCGGCGAGGTATGGCTACACCTTC. Translated, it gives CASSLPRPARYGYTF.

J is TRBJ2-5 and V is TRBV28; 8 positions match TRBD1. Matching the DNA end better, TRBJ2-7 makes the J call doubtful. Germline V lookup: CDR1 MDHEN, CDR2 SYDVKM. The CDR3 contains 15 residues. In DNA, the CDR3 is TGTGCCAGCAGCTCACTCGGACAGGGAAGGGACGAGCAGTACTTC. It translates to CASSSLGQGRDEQYF.

This chain connects TRBV7-2 to TRBJ1-4; unclear D gene. Germline lookup yields CDR1 SGHTA and CDR2 FQGNSA. CDR3 length: 12 amino acids. V lost 1 base and J 8 bases, leaving 5 bases between the germline ends. CDR3 loop: CASSLVREKLFF. CDR3 DNA sequence: TGTGCCAGCAGCTTAGTACGGGAAAAACTGTTTTTT.

The rearrangement joins TRBV11-1 to TRBJ2-7; D might be TRBD1 (5 bases). CDR3 length: 14 residues. Germline CDR1 reads SGHAT; CDR2 reads FQDESV (reference sequence). V lost 1 base to trimming and J lost 4 bases, with 11 bases between them. The CDR3 DNA follows: TGTGCCAGCAGCTTAGATGTGGGGCATTACGAGCAGTACTTC. It encodes CASSLDVGHYEQYF.

The V gene is TRBV30, the J gene TRBJ2-2, with TRBD1 matching over 7 bases. The CDR3 has 15 residues. Germline V gene data show CDR1 as GTSNPN and CDR2 as SVGIG (reference sequence). Germline trimming cut 5 bases from V and 6 bases from J; bases unmatched to any gene: 12. The DNA of the CDR3 is TGTGCCTGGCAATCAGAAGACAGGGATTCCGGGGAGCTGTTTTTT. This translates into CAWQSEDRDSGELFF.